The 17 T cell receptor beta chains in this list originate from one sample, sequenced in a study of T cells in localized non-small cell lung cancer. Method: immunoSEQ multiplex PCR; TCRdb's copy keeps in-frame clones and lacks some. The table shows about 26,000 clones, with around 86% occurring only once. This sample comprised peripheral blood, obtained before any cancer treatment. All receptors derive from a woman aged 40 to 75 with stage I lung adenocarcinoma.

The CDR3 bases are TGCGCCAGCAGCTTGGGAGGAGACGAGCAGTACTTC. Encoded protein: CASSLGGDEQYF. The V and J genes are TRBV5-1 and TRBJ2-7; D is unresolved. Trimming took off 0 bases at V and 5 bases at J, with 6 bases between the two ends. The CDR3 is 12 amino acids. Germline CDR1 reads SGHRS; CDR2 reads YFSETQ.

V is TRBV6-5 and J is TRBJ2-7; 7 bases line up with TRBD1. From germline, CDR1 is MNHEY and CDR2 SVGAGI. The V and J ends lost 2 bases and 0 bases, in that order; junction bases with no gene match: 4. CDR3 size: 15 residues. The CDR3 nucleotides read TGTGCCAGCAGTTACCCGAACAGGGGCTCCTACGAGCAGTACTTC. Translated: CASSYPNRGSYEQYF.

This chain connects TRBV5-6 to TRBJ1-2; 11 bases map to TRBD1. The CDR3 extends over 14 amino acids. V lost 5 bases and J lost 8; bases outside the gene matches: 8. Germline V gene lookup returns CDR1 SGHDT and CDR2 YYEEEE. The CDR3 protein is CASRPRTGGEGYTF. CDR3 nucleotide sequence: TGTGCCAGCAGACCTCGGACAGGGGGCGAAGGCTACACCTTC.

The chain joins TRBV5-1 to TRBJ2-1; tentatively, D is TRBD1 (5 bases). CDR1 is SGHRS and CDR2 is YFSETQ in the germline V gene. The CDR3 is made up of 18 amino acids. The germline V and J ends were trimmed by 3 bases and 1 base, with 20 bases remaining between them. Here the CDR3 reads CASSSYTTDPDSYNEQFF. For the CDR3, the DNA is TGCGCCAGCAGCTCCTATACGACAGACCCGGATTCCTACAATGAGCAGTTCTTC.

The chain carries TRBV5-4 and TRBJ1-4; 8 bases are shared with TRBD1. This CDR3 is built from 16 residues. Looked up from germline, CDR1 is SGHNT and CDR2 is YYREEE (reference sequence). V lost 1 base and J lost 5; bases outside the gene matches: 7. This CDR3 reads CASSLTPDRGNEKLFF. The CDR3 DNA sequence: TGTGCCAGCAGCTTGACGCCCGACAGGGGCAATGAAAAACTGTTTTTT. The full variable domain, in which reference TRBV5-4 and TRBJ1-4 provide the parts outside the CDR3, is ETGVTQSPTHLIKTRGQQVTLRCSSQSGHNTVSWYQQALGQGPQFIFQYYREEENGRGNFPPRFSGLQFPNYSSELNVNALELDDSALYLCASSLTPDRGNEKLFFGSGTQLSVL.

This clone came up once. CDR3 sequence (DNA): TGTGCCAGTAGTATAGCCGGGCACAGCTCCTACAATGAGCAGTTCTTC. Its protein is CASSIAGHSSYNEQFF. This sequence joins TRBV19 and TRBJ2-1; D not resolved. Germline CDR1 LNHDA, CDR2 SQIVND (reference sequence). The CDR3 runs 16 residues. Trimming took off 1 base at V and 0 bases at J, with 10 bases between the two ends.

V and J are TRBV1 and TRBJ2-1; the table names TRBD2, a call not compared with the DNA. TRBV1 is recorded as a pseudogene. This CDR3 comprises 20 residues. The CDR3 bases are TGCACCAGCAGCCTACCCGGGACTAGCGGGGGGTCTCCTGGGAGAAATGAGCAGTTCTTC. Translating it yields CTSSLPGTSGGSPGRNEQFF.

The chain is built from TRBV25-1 and TRBJ2-7; 10 nucleotides align to TRBD1. The CDR3 spans 15 residues. Germline V gene data show CDR1 as MGHDK and CDR2 as SYGVNS. The V and J ends lost 4 bases and 7 bases, in that order; junction bases with no gene match: 10. The CDR3 loop is CASSAPGQGKEEQYF. Written as DNA, the CDR3 is TGTGCCAGCAGTGCTCCGGGACAGGGGAAGGAAGAGCAGTACTTC.

The gene calls are TRBV10-3 and TRBJ1-5; 8 nucleotides agree with TRBD1. The germline V gene has CDR1 ENHRY and CDR2 SYGVKD. This CDR3 is 13 amino acids long. The V gene end was trimmed by 10 bases and the J gene end by 9 bases; junction bases not matched to a gene: 11. CDR3 sequence reads: CATQEDREGPQHF. Written as DNA, the CDR3 is TGTGCCACCCAGGAGGACAGGGAAGGGCCCCAGCATTTT.

V usage is TRBV18 and J usage is TRBJ1-1; TRBD1 is a possible D gene (6 bases). This CDR3 comprises 13 residues. The V gene lost 6 bases and the J gene lost 4 bases, with 12 bases spanning the gap. Germline-derived CDR1 and CDR2 are KGHSH and LQKENI. CDR3 loop: CASSAGAPTEAFF. The DNA for the CDR3 is TGTGCCAGCTCGGCAGGGGCGCCCACTGAAGCTTTCTTT.

The V and J genes are TRBV6-5 and TRBJ2-7; 7 nucleotides line up with TRBD1. This CDR3 spans 13 amino acids. Trimming at V came to 6 bases and at J to 2 bases, leaving 4 bases not matched to a gene. The germline CDR1 and CDR2 sequences are MNHEY and SVGAGI. CDR3 DNA sequence: TGTGCCAGCAGAGGGGACAGAGCCTACGAGCAGTACTTC. Its protein is CASRGDRAYEQYF.

The chain combines TRBV10-3 with TRBJ1-2; 7 bases align to TRBD1. J lost 4 bases, V lost 5 bases, and 10 bases had no gene match. The CDR3 extends over 15 amino acids. Germline V CDR1 and CDR2: ENHRY, SYGVKD. The CDR3 DNA sequence: TGTGCCATCAGTCCCAGCGGACAGGAAACCTATGGCTACACCTTC. Amino acids: CAISPSGQETYGYTF.

This chain connects TRBV4-3 to TRBJ2-7; TRBD1 matches 7 bases. Per germline, CDR1 LGHNA and CDR2 YSLEER. The length of the CDR3 is 15 residues. The junction had 13 bases not matched to a gene; V was cut back by 4 bases and J by 7 bases. CDR3 nucleotides: TGCGCCAGCAGCCTATACTTCGAGGGGGCTAATGAGCAGTACTTC. Encoded protein: CASSLYFEGANEQYF.

This clone was counted a few times. The rearrangement uses TRBV9 and TRBJ2-1; 9 nucleotides align to TRBD1. Germline CDR1 and CDR2: SGDLS and YYNGEE. V shed 1 base and J 4 bases; nucleotides not matched to a gene: 6. The CDR3 runs 16 residues. The CDR3, as DNA: TGTGCCAGCAGCGTATCTGGGACAGGGCTATACAATGAGCAGTTCTTC. The encoded protein is CASSVSGTGLYNEQFF.

The chain employs TRBV27 and TRBJ1-4; the D gene is possibly TRBD1 (6 bases). V was trimmed by 6 bases and J by 5 bases, leaving 13 bases between them. Per the germline V gene, CDR1 is MNHEY and CDR2 is SMNVEV (reference sequence). The CDR3 covers 14 residues. The CDR3 sequence: CASRQTGNNEKLFF. The CDR3 bases are TGTGCCAGCAGGCAAACAGGGAACAATGAAAAACTGTTTTTT.

The chain combines TRBV2 with TRBJ1-1, with D perhaps matching TRBD1 (5 bases). The CDR3 is made up of 13 amino acids. Germline-derived CDR1 and CDR2 are SNHLY and FYNNEI. With 8 bases removed from V and 2 bases from J, the gap between germline ends came to 12 bases. The DNA for the CDR3 is TGTGCCAGCTACAGGACCCCAAACACTGAAGCTTTCTTT. Amino acid sequence: CASYRTPNTEAFF.

Written as DNA, the CDR3 is TGTGCCTGGACCCCAGCGGGGGGGCAAGAGACCCAGTACTTC. It encodes CAWTPAGGQETQYF. This chain uses TRBV30 with TRBJ2-5, with 10 bases identical to TRBD2. The CDR3 consists of 14 residues. Germline V gene data show CDR1 as GTSNPN and CDR2 as SVGIG (reference sequence). Trimming took 4 bases from V and 2 from J; bases not matched to a gene: 4.